The 14 T cell receptor beta chains below all came from one sample that was sequenced in a study of chemoradiotherapy in HPV16-positive cancers. Clones were sequenced by immunoSEQ multiplex PCR, and TCRdb holds only the in-frame ones, with some missing. The sample records around 15,000 clones, just under 80% being singletons. Specimen collection occurred from a patient who underwent chemoradiotherapy. The receptors come from a human donor with HPV-associated anogenital cancer.

J is TRBJ2-7 and V is TRBV19; D call uncertain. Per germline, CDR1 LNHDA and CDR2 SQIVND (reference sequence). V lost 4 bases and J 6 bases, leaving 10 bases between the germline ends. This CDR3 has 12 amino acids. The CDR3 loop reads CASSNPGTEQYF. The CDR3 region has the DNA TGTGCCAGTAGTAATCCCGGTACCGAGCAGTACTTC.

For the CDR3, the DNA is TGTGCCAGCAGCCTAGACAGGAAAGCACCCCTCCACTTT. It translates to CASSLDRKAPLHF. The chain joins TRBV7-3 to TRBJ1-6; D is perhaps TRBD1 (6 bases). Germline V CDR1 and CDR2: SGHTA, FQGTGA. The CDR3 is 13 amino acids. V was shortened by 5 bases and J by 11 bases, with 13 bases between the two germline ends.

The chain is built from TRBV4-2 and TRBJ1-3; D gene unclear. The CDR3 has 12 amino acids. The V gene's germline CDR1 is LGHNA and CDR2 YNFKEQ. Trimming removed 1 base from V and 8 bases from J, with 6 bases in between. This chain's CDR3 is CASSQGSYTIYF. CDR3 DNA: TGTGCCAGCAGCCAAGGTAGCTACACCATATATTTT.

The V call is TRBV5-4, the J call TRBJ1-1; D not certain. Germline V gene data show CDR1 as SGHNT and CDR2 as YYREEE (reference sequence). The CDR3 has 14 amino acids. Between the trimmed V and J ends, which lost 5 bases and 1 base, there was a span of 12 bases. CDR3 bases: TGTGCCAGCAGACCTGGACGGGAGAACACTGAAGCTTTCTTT. This translates into CASRPGRENTEAFF.

CDR3 in amino acids: CASSLGDGSDTQYF. The DNA of the CDR3 is TGCGCCAGCAGCTTGGGCGACGGATCGGATACGCAGTATTTT. This chain joins TRBV5-1 and TRBJ2-3; no clear D gene. Germline CDR1 SGHRS, CDR2 YFSETQ. The CDR3 has 14 amino acids. V lost 0 bases to trimming and J lost 6 bases, with 11 bases between them.

With respect to this clone: Other DNA sequences within the sample encode an identical CDR3. The rearrangement joins TRBV4-2 to TRBJ2-7, with D tentatively TRBD2 (6 bases). The CDR3 contains 15 residues. Germline-derived CDR1 and CDR2 are LGHNA and YNFKEQ. The V gene lost 1 base and the J gene lost 2 bases, with 12 bases spanning the gap. The CDR3 region is CASSQVGTGPYEQYF. The CDR3 bases are TGTGCCAGCAGCCAAGTCGGGACTGGACCCTACGAGCAGTACTTC.

The V gene is TRBV30, the J gene TRBJ1-1, with a possible D match to TRBD1 (5 bases). Trimming shortened V by 2 bases and J by 3 bases, and 13 bases separated the two germline ends. This CDR3 has 14 residues. Germline V gene sequence: CDR1 GTSNPN, CDR2 SVGIG (reference sequence). CDR3 region: CAWSLHIRDTEAFF. CDR3 nucleotides: TGTGCCTGGAGTCTCCATATCAGGGACACTGAAGCTTTCTTT.

This clone occurred a few times. The rearrangement uses TRBV18 and TRBJ2-2; 8 bases are shared with TRBD2. CDR3 length equals 15 residues. Germline V gives CDR1 KGHSH, CDR2 LQKENI. The junction had 2 bases not matched to a gene; V was cut back by 4 bases and J by 1 base. The CDR3 here is CASSLAGRNTGELFF. DNA for the CDR3: TGTGCCAGCTCACTAGCGGGACGGAACACCGGGGAGCTGTTTTTT.

This clone was seen a handful of times. The chain combines TRBV11-1 with TRBJ2-7; D is unclear. Germline CDR1 SGHAT, CDR2 FQDESV (reference sequence). The CDR3 totals 13 residues. V gave up 3 bases and J gave up 0 bases, with 6 bases separating them. The CDR3 DNA is TGTGCCAGCAGCTTTGACTTCTCCTACGAGCAGTACTTC. Translation gives CASSFDFSYEQYF.

The V and J genes are TRBV5-4 and TRBJ1-1; D is unclear. The CDR3 totals 16 residues. CDR1 is SGHNT, CDR2 YYREEE, per germline (reference sequence). V was cut by 1 base and J by 1 base, with 14 bases left in between. The DNA for the CDR3 is TGTGCCAGCAGCTTGACCGTTGGGGTGAAGAACACTGAAGCTTTCTTT. Amino acid sequence: CASSLTVGVKNTEAFF.

This clone has only a few counts. This chain joins TRBV7-2 and TRBJ1-2; the D gene is possibly TRBD1 (5 bases). Germline CDR1 reads SGHTA; CDR2 reads FQGNSA. The CDR3 length is 14 residues. V dropped 3 bases and J dropped 0 bases, with 8 bases sitting between them. The CDR3 loop reads CASSFGTSNYGYTF. CDR3 bases: TGTGCCAGCAGCTTCGGGACCTCTAACTATGGCTACACCTTC.

V usage is TRBV28 and J usage is TRBJ1-1; the match to TRBD1 covers 7 bases. V dropped 5 bases and J dropped 7; count of bases not matched to a gene: 16. CDR3 length equals 16 residues. Germline assignment: CDR1 MDHEN and CDR2 SYDVKM. The CDR3 DNA sequence: TGTGCCAGCAGTACCCGAGACAGGGTAGATAAATTTGAAGCTTTCTTT. It translates to CASSTRDRVDKFEAFF.

The chain uses TRBV9 and TRBJ2-6; D is unresolved. Trimming removed 3 bases at V and 3 bases at J, with 10 bases between. The germline V gene has CDR1 SGDLS and CDR2 YYNGEE. There are 15 residues in the CDR3. In DNA form, the CDR3 reads TGTGCCAGCAGCGATCGTGGAAGTGGGGCCAACGTCCTGACTTTC. Protein product: CASSDRGSGANVLTF. Filled out from reference TRBV9 and TRBJ2-6, the complete variable domain reads DSGVTQTPKHLITATGQRVTLRCSPRSGDLSVYWYQQSLDQGLQFLIQYYNGEERAKGNILERFSAQQFPDLHSELNLSSLELGDSALYFCASSDRGSGANVLTFGAGSRLTVL.

The rearrangement uses TRBV30 and TRBJ2-7; D is uncertain. Trimming removed 2 bases at V and 12 bases at J, with 14 bases between. Germline CDR1 GTSNPN, CDR2 SVGIG (reference sequence). The CDR3 sequence is 11 residues long. CDR3 loop: CAWSNARGRYF. CDR3 sequence (DNA): TGTGCCTGGAGTAACGCGAGAGGTCGGTACTTC.